This passage covers 9 T cell receptor beta chains from one sample sequenced in a study of identifying expanded T cells in peripheral blood (dated by TCRdb to the late 2010s). Library preparation used the immunoSEQ multiplex PCR assay. This immuneACCESS table, as held by TCRdb, lists in-frame sequences with V and J called but not all clones. Of the missing ones, under half trace to an unresolved V gene in checked studies; the others have no known cause. In all, the sample holds about 100,000 clones, and over 70% of those were seen once. The biggest ten clones account for 5.5% of the sample. The sample taken for sequencing was blood. These receptors were taken from a person aged 18-70 years in good health.

This clone showed up just a few times. The chain is built from TRBV19 and TRBJ1-6; 8 bases match TRBD1. The CDR3 length is 19 residues. V lost 0 bases, J lost 4 bases, and 11 bases stayed unmatched. Germline V CDR1 and CDR2: LNHDA, SQIVND (reference sequence). CDR3 DNA: TGTGCCAGTAGTATAGACCCGGACAGGGAGGGGCCGTATAATTCACCCCTCCACTTT. It is translated as CASSIDPDREGPYNSPLHF.

This clone was counted a single time. The chain carries TRBV5-6 and TRBJ2-7; TRBD1 aligns across 7 bases. The length of the CDR3 is 14 residues. Trimming took 4 bases from V and 0 from J; bases not matched to a gene: 4. Germline V gene sequence: CDR1 SGHDT, CDR2 YYEEEE. The CDR3 bases are TGTGCCAGCAGCGGGGGACAGTCCTCCTACGAGCAGTACTTC. Amino acids: CASSGGQSSYEQYF.

The chain has TRBV30 and TRBJ1-4; D gene uncertain. In germline, CDR1 is GTSNPN, CDR2 SVGIG (reference sequence). V gave up 3 bases and J gave up 5 bases, with 19 bases separating them. CDR3 length: 16 residues. CDR3 region: CAWRDSGAPGNEKLFF. The CDR3 nucleotides read TGTGCCTGGAGGGATTCAGGTGCGCCAGGAAATGAAAAACTGTTTTTT. The variable domain in full, with the rest retrieved from reference TRBV30 and TRBJ1-4, is SQTIHQWPATLVQPVGSPLSLECTVEGTSNPNLYWYRQAAGRGLQLLFYSVGIGQISSEVPQNLSASRPQDRQFILSSKKLLLSDSGFYLCAWRDSGAPGNEKLFFGSGTQLSVL.

The DNA for the CDR3 is TGTGCCAGCAGCTTACGGCGGGGGACAGGGGGCAACTCTGGAAACACCATATATTTT. Encoded protein: CASSLRRGTGGNSGNTIYF. The chain has TRBV11-3 and TRBJ1-3; 12 nucleotides agree with TRBD1. CDR1 is SGHNT, CDR2 YENEEA, per germline. The CDR3 is 19 residues long. V shed 2 bases and J 0 bases; nucleotides not matched to a gene: 8.

The V gene is TRBV7-3, the J gene TRBJ2-7; a possible D gene is TRBD1 (5 bases). Germline V gives CDR1 SGHTA, CDR2 FQGTGA. The V gene lost 5 bases and the J gene lost 0 bases, with 11 bases spanning the gap. The CDR3 runs to 14 residues. The CDR3 reads CASSLGHRSYEQYF. CDR3 sequence (DNA): TGTGCCAGCAGCCTAGGACACCGCTCCTACGAGCAGTACTTC.

The chain combines TRBV7-9 with TRBJ1-6, with D hard to call. In germline, CDR1 is SEHNR, CDR2 FQNEAQ (reference sequence). This CDR3 is 14 amino acids long. The V end lost 0 bases, the J end lost 7 bases, and 7 bases lay between the germline ends. The CDR3 coding sequence is TGTGCCAGCAGCTTAGCAGGGAGCAATTCACCCCTCCACTTT. It translates to CASSLAGSNSPLHF.

The rearrangement links TRBV11-3 to TRBJ2-3, with a tentative D call TRBD2 (6 bases). Trimming shortened V by 3 bases and J by 1 base, and 14 bases separated the two germline ends. Germline CDR1 reads SGHNT; CDR2 reads YENEEA. The length of the CDR3 is 16 residues. Here the CDR3 reads CASSFWGDRGTDTQYF. CDR3 DNA sequence: TGTGCCAGCAGCTTCTGGGGGGACCGGGGCACAGATACGCAGTATTTT. The variable domain in full, completed from reference TRBV11-3 and TRBJ2-3, reads EAGVVQSPRYKIIEKKQPVAFWCNPISGHNTLYWYLQNLGQGPELLIRYENEEAVDDSQLPKDRFSAERLKGVDSTLKIQPAELGDSAVYLCASSFWGDRGTDTQYFGPGTRLTVL.

The chain is built from TRBV5-1 and TRBJ2-7; D is uncertain. Germline values: CDR1 SGHRS, CDR2 YFSETQ. The CDR3 length is 16 residues. V was trimmed by 3 bases and J by 5 bases, leaving 21 bases between them. This CDR3 reads CASSSDGSPRRNEQYF. DNA of the CDR3: TGCGCCAGCAGCTCCGATGGCAGCCCCAGACGAAACGAGCAGTACTTC.

The chain links TRBV9 to TRBJ2-7, with 7 nucleotides matching TRBD1. V shed 1 base and J 3 bases; nucleotides not matched to a gene: 10. The length of the CDR3 is 16 residues. From germline, CDR1 is SGDLS and CDR2 YYNGEE. CDR3 nucleotide sequence: TGTGCCAGCAGCGTATCTGGACAGGCAATTATCTACGAGCAGTACTTC. It specifies CASSVSGQAIIYEQYF.